These 14 T cell receptor beta chains originate from one sample sequenced in a study of CD8 T cells in Susac syndrome (dated by TCRdb to between 2017 and 2020). The library was generated by the immunoSEQ multiplex PCR assay. RNA was extracted with the RNeasy kit and about 0.45 to 1 ug was reverse transcribed using random hexamers. TCRdb reran the public reads through fastp at Q25 and MiXCR, keeping productive beta chains. For every CDR3 protein sequence, its rows merge into one entry that carries the most common genes and DNA. This sample has roughly 180,000 distinct CDR3 sequences in its table, and around 96% of those were observed once. The top ten constitute 0.085% to 0.12% of the sample. The material sequenced was CD4+ T cells from PBMCs. Receptor source: a human donor in good health.

The chain is built from TRBV15 and TRBJ2-3, with D perhaps TRBD2 (6 bases). Germline V CDR1 and CDR2: LNHNV, YYDKDF (reference sequence). There are 13 residues in the CDR3. V dropped 7 bases and J dropped 1 base, with 9 bases sitting between them. The CDR3 sequence is CATTKRGTDTQYF. The CDR3 nucleotides are TGTGCCACCACTAAGCGGGGCACAGATACGCAGTATTTT.

The chain is built from TRBV7-2 and TRBJ2-2, with 8 positions matching TRBD2. The V gene end was trimmed by 2 bases and the J gene end by 7 bases; junction bases not matched to a gene: 12. This CDR3 has 17 residues. Per germline, CDR1 SGHTA and CDR2 FQGNSA. In nucleotides, the CDR3 is TGTGCCAGCAGCTTAAAGGCCGGGAGGGCCCAGGGCGGGGAGCTGTTTTTT. It encodes CASSLKAGRAQGGELFF.

The chain links TRBV19 to TRBJ1-5; 10 positions match TRBD1. V trimming: 3 bases; J trimming: 2 bases; junction bases outside the gene matches: 7. The germline V gene has CDR1 LNHDA and CDR2 SQIVND (reference sequence). This CDR3 spans 17 amino acids. The CDR3 region has the DNA TGTGCCAGTAGTATTGGGACAGGGGCCGGGGGCAATCAGCCCCAGCATTTT. The encoded protein is CASSIGTGAGGNQPQHF.

The chain uses TRBV20-1 and TRBJ2-3, with TRBD2 matching 9 bases. The J segment lost 5 bases and the V segment lost 1 base, leaving 7 bases of the junction unmatched. The germline V gene has CDR1 DFQATT and CDR2 SNEGSKA (reference sequence). The CDR3 spans 15 residues. CDR3 DNA: TGCAGTGCTAGAGCTGGTAGCGGGAGTGGAGATACGCAGTATTTT. This encodes CSARAGSGSGDTQYF.

The gene calls are TRBV27 and TRBJ2-1; 14 nucleotides align to TRBD2. CDR1 and CDR2 (germline): MNHEY, SMNVEV (reference sequence). V shed 5 bases, J shed 7 bases, and the junction held 10 bases outside the gene matches. The CDR3 covers 17 residues. CDR3 DNA sequence: TGTGCCAGCAGTCCTTCCGGTGGACTAGCGGGAGGAAATGAGCAGTTCTTC. Amino acids: CASSPSGGLAGGNEQFF.

This rearrangement joins TRBV30 to TRBJ1-2; D is unclear. Germline values: CDR1 GTSNPN, CDR2 SVGIG (reference sequence). This CDR3 comprises 10 residues. Between the trimmed V and J ends, which lost 2 bases and 4 bases, there was a span of 2 bases. DNA for the CDR3: TGTGCCTGGAGTTGCTATGGCTACACCTTC. It translates to CAWSCYGYTF.

The CDR3 DNA reads TGTGCCAGCAAAAAGCAGGGGGGCCACGAGCAGTACTTC. It translates to CASKKQGGHEQYF. The gene calls are TRBV28 and TRBJ2-7; D might be TRBD1 (7 bases). CDR3 length: 13 amino acids. The germline V and J ends were trimmed by 7 bases and 5 bases, with 15 bases remaining between them. Germline V gives CDR1 MDHEN, CDR2 SYDVKM.

This clonotype was picked up one time. V is TRBV3-1 and J is TRBJ2-1; 14 bases are shared with TRBD2. V was pared by 3 bases and J by 5 bases, with 0 bases of the junction left unmatched. The CDR3 has 15 residues. Germline assignment: CDR1 LGHDT and CDR2 YNNKEL (reference sequence). The CDR3 spells CASSQGLAGDNEQFF. In DNA, the CDR3 is TGTGCCAGCAGCCAGGGACTAGCGGGAGACAATGAGCAGTTCTTC.

This clonotype was observed once. The V and J genes are TRBV4-3 and TRBJ2-7; 10 bases are shared with TRBD2. V shed 1 base, J shed 5 bases, and the junction held 14 bases outside the gene matches. The CDR3 runs to 18 residues. The germline gives CDR1 LGHNA, CDR2 YSLEER. CDR3 region: CASSQVPPLLAGVHEQYF. CDR3 sequence (DNA): TGCGCCAGCAGCCAAGTTCCCCCCCTCCTAGCGGGAGTCCACGAGCAGTACTTC.

This chain connects TRBV6-6 to TRBJ2-7; a weak D match, TRBD2 (6 bases). There are 13 residues in the CDR3. Germline loops: CDR1 MNHNY, CDR2 SVGAGI (reference sequence). V was trimmed by 2 bases and J by 5 bases, leaving 10 bases between them. DNA for the CDR3: TGTGCCAGCAGTTACGCGGGATACAACGAGCAGTACTTC. This gives the protein CASSYAGYNEQYF.

The V gene is TRBV29-1, the J gene TRBJ2-3; D is uncertain. V was pared by 4 bases and J by 0 bases, with 17 bases between. The CDR3 is made up of 16 amino acids. The germline CDR1 and CDR2 sequences are SQVTM and ANQGSEA. The CDR3 DNA sequence: TGCAGCGTTGGCGGCCCCTCGCAGGATAGCACAGATACGCAGTATTTT. Its protein is CSVGGPSQDSTDTQYF.

The V and J genes are TRBV20-1 and TRBJ1-1; perhaps TRBD1 as D (6 bases). Germline V gives CDR1 DFQATT, CDR2 SNEGSKA (reference sequence). The V end lost 1 base, the J end lost 4 bases, and 13 bases lay between the germline ends. The CDR3 consists of 14 residues. The CDR3 sequence: CSARAQNRATEAFF. CDR3 in DNA: TGCAGTGCTAGAGCCCAAAACAGGGCCACTGAAGCTTTCTTT.

The CDR3 is CASSGWSGEQFF. Written as DNA, the CDR3 is TGTGCCAGCAGTGGCTGGTCAGGGGAGCAGTTCTTC. The J gene is TRBJ2-1, the V gene TRBV25-1, with D perhaps matching TRBD1 (5 bases). With 4 bases removed from V and 10 bases from J, the gap between germline ends came to 11 bases. Germline CDR1 and CDR2: MGHDK and SYGVNS. This CDR3 is 12 amino acids long.

The J gene is TRBJ1-5, the V gene TRBV27; D is unclear. This CDR3 has 12 amino acids. Germline CDR1 and CDR2: MNHEY and SMNVEV (reference sequence). V dropped 8 bases and J dropped 1 base, with 6 bases sitting between them. The DNA of the CDR3 is TGTGCCAGCGGCGAAAGCAATCAGCCCCAGCATTTT. Encoded protein: CASGESNQPQHF.